This entry describes one TCR beta chain. This sample is part of a study of technical replicates of blood from a handful of donors. Using immunoSEQ multiplex PCR, the repertoire was profiled, and TCRdb retains in-frame clones only, with some absent. The table has tens of thousands of clones, around 95% seen once. The sequence was collected from a human donor in good health. Some clones in this sample may be carry-over from other donors' samples. The sample comprised PBMCs.

The CDR3 sequence is CTTGVPTYGYTF. CDR3 sequence (DNA): TGCACTACGGGGGTCCCTACTTATGGCTACACCTTC. The V and J genes are TRBV29-1 and TRBJ1-2, with D possibly TRBD1 on 5 matching bases. Germline CDR1 is SQVTM and CDR2 is ANQGSEA. This CDR3 region has 12 residues.